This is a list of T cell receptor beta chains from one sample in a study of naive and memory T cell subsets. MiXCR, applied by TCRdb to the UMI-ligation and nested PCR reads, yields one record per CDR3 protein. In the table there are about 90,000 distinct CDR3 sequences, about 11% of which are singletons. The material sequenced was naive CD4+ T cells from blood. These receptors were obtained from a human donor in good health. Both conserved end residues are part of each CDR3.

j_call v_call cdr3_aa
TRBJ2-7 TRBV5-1 CASSPGVASYEQYF
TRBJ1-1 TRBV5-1 CASSLVRGVNTEAFF
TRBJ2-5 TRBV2 CASRDRGKQETQYF
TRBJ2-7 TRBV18 CASSPQGLTPHEQYF
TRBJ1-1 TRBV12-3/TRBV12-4 CATQRGAGYTEAFF
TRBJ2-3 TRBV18 CASSPPVSGTDTQYF
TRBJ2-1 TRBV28 CASRTMNEQFF
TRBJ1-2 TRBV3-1 CASSPISTGIHGYTF
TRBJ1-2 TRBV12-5 CASGPAGYYGYTF
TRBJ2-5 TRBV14 CASSRARGALQETQYF
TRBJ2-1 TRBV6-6 CASSLSHGIGYNEQFF
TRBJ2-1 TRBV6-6 CASSYSAGGPYNEQFF
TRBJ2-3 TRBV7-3 CASSLEGEIGYTQYF
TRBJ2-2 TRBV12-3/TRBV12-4 CASSLSPGQKNTGELFF
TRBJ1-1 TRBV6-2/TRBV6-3 CASSYRQGRTEAFF
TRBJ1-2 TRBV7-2 CASSYDRGIYGYTF
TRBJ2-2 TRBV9 CASGRNTGELFF
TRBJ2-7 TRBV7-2 CASSFVLGGQGNTYEQYF
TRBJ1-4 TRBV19 CASSMMGDRGYEKLFF
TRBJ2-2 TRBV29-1 CSGRREVGELFF
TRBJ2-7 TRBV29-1 CSVADIPYEQYF
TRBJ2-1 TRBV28 CASSLPGASSYNEQFF